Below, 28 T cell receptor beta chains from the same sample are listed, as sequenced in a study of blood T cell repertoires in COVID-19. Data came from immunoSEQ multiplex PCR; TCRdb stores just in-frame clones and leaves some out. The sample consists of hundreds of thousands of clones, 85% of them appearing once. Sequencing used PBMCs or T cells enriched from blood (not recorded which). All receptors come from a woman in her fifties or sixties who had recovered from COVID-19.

The CDR3 DNA is TGTGCCAGCAGTACAACCCAGCAGGGCGAGAATGGCTACACCTTC. Amino acids: CASSTTQQGENGYTF. This chain links TRBV27 with TRBJ1-2; weak D call: TRBD1 (5 bases). Germline values: CDR1 MNHEY, CDR2 SMNVEV (reference sequence). The CDR3 runs to 15 residues. Trimming cost V 5 bases and J 6 bases, with 19 bases left between them.

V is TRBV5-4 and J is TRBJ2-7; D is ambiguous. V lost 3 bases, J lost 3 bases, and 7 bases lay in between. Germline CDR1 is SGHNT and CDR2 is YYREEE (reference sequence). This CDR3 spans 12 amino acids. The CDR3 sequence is CASSSNSYEQYF. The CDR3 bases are TGTGCCAGCAGCTCAAACAGCTACGAGCAGTACTTC.

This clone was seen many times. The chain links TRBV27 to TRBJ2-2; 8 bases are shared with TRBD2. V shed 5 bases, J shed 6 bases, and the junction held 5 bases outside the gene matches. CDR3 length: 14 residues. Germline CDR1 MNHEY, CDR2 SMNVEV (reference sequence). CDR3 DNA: TGTGCCAGCAGTCCCTCCGGGGGGGCCGGGGAGCTGTTTTTT. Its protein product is CASSPSGGAGELFF.

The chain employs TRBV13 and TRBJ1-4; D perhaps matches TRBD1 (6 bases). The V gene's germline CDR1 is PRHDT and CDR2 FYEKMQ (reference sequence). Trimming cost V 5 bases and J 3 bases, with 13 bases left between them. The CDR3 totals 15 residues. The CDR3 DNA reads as TGTGCCAGCAGCCCACAGGGTCGGGCTAATGAAAAACTGTTTTTT. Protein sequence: CASSPQGRANEKLFF. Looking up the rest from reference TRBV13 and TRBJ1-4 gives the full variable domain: AAGVIQSPRHLIKEKRETATLKCYPIPRHDTVYWYQQGPGQDPQFLISFYEKMQSDKGSIPDRFSAQQFSDYHSELNMSSLELGDSALYFCASSPQGRANEKLFFGSGTQLSVL.

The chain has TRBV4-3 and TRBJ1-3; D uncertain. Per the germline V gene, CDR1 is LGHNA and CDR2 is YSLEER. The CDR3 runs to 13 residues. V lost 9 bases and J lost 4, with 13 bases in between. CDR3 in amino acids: CASSEGVGNTIYF. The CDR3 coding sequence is TGCGCCAGTAGTGAGGGAGTGGGAAACACCATATATTTT.

The CDR3: CASSPSGGNQPQHF. The CDR3 DNA reads as TGCGCCAGCAGTCCCTCCGGGGGCAATCAGCCCCAGCATTTT. The chain combines TRBV10-2 with TRBJ1-5; D not certain. V was pared by 5 bases and J by 2 bases, with 10 bases between. The CDR3 length is 14 residues. Germline V CDR1 and CDR2: WSHSY, SAAADI.

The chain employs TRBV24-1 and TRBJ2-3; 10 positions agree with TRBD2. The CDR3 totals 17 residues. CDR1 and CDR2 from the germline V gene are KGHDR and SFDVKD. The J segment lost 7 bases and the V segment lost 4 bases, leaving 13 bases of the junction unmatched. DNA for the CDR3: TGTGCCACCAGTGACCCCGGTGGCCTAGCGGGGGTAAATACGCAGTATTTT. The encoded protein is CATSDPGGLAGVNTQYF.

The CDR3 nucleotides read TGTGCCAGCAGCGTAGTAGCTCTCCACGGGGAGCTGTTTTTT. Protein: CASSVVALHGELFF. The chain joins TRBV9 to TRBJ2-2; D is unresolved. Looked up from germline, CDR1 is SGDLS and CDR2 is YYNGEE. The CDR3 has 14 amino acids. Trimming cost V 0 bases and J 7 bases, with 10 bases left between them.

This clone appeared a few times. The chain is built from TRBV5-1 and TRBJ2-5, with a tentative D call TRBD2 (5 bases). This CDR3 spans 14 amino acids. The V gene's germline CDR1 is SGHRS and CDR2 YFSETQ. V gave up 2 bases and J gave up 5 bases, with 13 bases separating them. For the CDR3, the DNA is TGCGCCAGCAGCTTTCTACTAGGTGCGGAGACCCAGTACTTC. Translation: CASSFLLGAETQYF.

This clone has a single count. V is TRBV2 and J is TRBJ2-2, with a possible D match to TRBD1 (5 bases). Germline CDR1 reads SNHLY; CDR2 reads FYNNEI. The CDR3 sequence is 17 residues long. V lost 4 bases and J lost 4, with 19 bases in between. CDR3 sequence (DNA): TGTGCCAGCAGTGCTACAGGCGACCAGGGTTCCACCGGGGAGCTGTTTTTT. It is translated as CASSATGDQGSTGELFF.

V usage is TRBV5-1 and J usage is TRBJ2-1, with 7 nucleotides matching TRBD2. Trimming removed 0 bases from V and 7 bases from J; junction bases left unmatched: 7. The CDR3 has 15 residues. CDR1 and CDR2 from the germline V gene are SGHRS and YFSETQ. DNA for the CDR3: TGCGCCAGCAGCTTGGTGGCTACCGGGGGGAATGAGCAGTTCTTC. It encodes CASSLVATGGNEQFF.

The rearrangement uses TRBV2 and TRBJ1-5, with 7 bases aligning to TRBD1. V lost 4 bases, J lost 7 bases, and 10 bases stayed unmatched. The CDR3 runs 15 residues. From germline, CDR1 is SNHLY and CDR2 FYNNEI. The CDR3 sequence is CASSASRDRRQPQHF. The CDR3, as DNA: TGTGCCAGCAGTGCCAGCCGGGACAGAAGACAGCCCCAGCATTTT.

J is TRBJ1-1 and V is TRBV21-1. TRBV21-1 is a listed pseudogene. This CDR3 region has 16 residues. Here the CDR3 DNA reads TGTGCCAGCAGTATAGGCCCGTCGGGAAAAAACACTGAAGCTTTCTTT. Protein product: CASSIGPSGKNTEAFF.

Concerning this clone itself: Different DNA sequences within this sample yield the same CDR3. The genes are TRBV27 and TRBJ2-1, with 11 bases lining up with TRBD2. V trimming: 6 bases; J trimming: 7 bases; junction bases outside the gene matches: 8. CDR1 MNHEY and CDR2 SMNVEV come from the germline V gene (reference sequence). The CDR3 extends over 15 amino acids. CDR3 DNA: TGTGCCAGCAGAGTAGCGGGGGGGCGTCAAAATGAGCAGTTCTTC. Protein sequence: CASRVAGGRQNEQFF.

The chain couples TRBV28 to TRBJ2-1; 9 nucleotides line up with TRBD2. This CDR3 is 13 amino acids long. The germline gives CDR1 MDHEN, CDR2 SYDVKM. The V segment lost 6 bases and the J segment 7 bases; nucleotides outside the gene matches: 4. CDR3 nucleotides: TGTGCCAGCAGGACTAGCGGCAATAATGAGCAGTTCTTC. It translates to CASRTSGNNEQFF.

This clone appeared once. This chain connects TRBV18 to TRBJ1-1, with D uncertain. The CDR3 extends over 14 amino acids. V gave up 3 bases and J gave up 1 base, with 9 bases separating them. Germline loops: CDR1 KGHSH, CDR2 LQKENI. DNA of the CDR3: TGTGCCAGCTCACCGCGGAATGGGAACACTGAAGCTTTCTTT. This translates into CASSPRNGNTEAFF. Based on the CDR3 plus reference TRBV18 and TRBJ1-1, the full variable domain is NAGVMQNPRHLVRRRGQEARLRCSPMKGHSHVYWYRQLPEEGLKFMVYLQKENIIDESGMPKERFSAEFPKEGPSILRIQQVVRGDSAAYFCASSPRNGNTEAFFGQGTRLTVV.

Here the CDR3 DNA reads TGTGCCAGCAGTGAAGGGGCAGGGGGGTACTATGGCTACACCTTC. Its translation: CASSEGAGGYYGYTF. This sequence joins TRBV6-1 and TRBJ1-2, with TRBD1 matching over 7 bases. Germline V gene lookup returns CDR1 MNHNS and CDR2 SASEGT. This CDR3 has 15 residues. Trimming at V came to 1 base and at J to 3 bases, leaving 5 bases not matched to a gene.

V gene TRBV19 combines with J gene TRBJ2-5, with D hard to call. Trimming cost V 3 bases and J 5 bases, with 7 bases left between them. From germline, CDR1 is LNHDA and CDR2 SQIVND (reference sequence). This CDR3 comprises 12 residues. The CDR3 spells CASSIHGETQYF. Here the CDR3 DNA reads TGTGCCAGTAGTATCCACGGGGAGACCCAGTACTTC.

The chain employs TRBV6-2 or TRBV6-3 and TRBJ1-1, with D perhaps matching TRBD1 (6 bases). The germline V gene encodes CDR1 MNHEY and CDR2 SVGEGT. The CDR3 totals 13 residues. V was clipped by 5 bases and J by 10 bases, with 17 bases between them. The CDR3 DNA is TGTGCCAGCAGTCAGACTTTGTTAGGGGGAGCTTTCTTT. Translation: CASSQTLLGGAFF.

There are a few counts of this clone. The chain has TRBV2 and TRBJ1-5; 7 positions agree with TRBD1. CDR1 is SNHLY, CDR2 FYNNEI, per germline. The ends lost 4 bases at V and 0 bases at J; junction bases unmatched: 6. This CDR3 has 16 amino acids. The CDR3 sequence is CASSGGGRSSNQPQHF. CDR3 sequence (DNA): TGTGCCAGCAGTGGAGGGGGCAGATCTAGCAATCAGCCCCAGCATTTT.

CDR3 sequence: CASSWRSKRGYTF. CDR3 coding DNA: TGTGCCAGCAGCTGGCGGTCAAAGCGGGGCTACACCTTC. The V call is TRBV5-8, the J call TRBJ1-2; D unresolved. CDR3 size: 13 residues. Per germline, CDR1 SGHTS and CDR2 YDEGEE. The V end was cut by 3 bases, the J end by 8 bases, with 14 bases between.

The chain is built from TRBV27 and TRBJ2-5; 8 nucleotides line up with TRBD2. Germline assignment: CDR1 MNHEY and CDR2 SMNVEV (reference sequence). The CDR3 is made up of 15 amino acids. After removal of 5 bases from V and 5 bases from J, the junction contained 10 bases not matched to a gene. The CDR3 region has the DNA TGTGCCAGCAGTCGGTCGGGAGGGGTGGGTGAGACCCAGTACTTC. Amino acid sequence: CASSRSGGVGETQYF.

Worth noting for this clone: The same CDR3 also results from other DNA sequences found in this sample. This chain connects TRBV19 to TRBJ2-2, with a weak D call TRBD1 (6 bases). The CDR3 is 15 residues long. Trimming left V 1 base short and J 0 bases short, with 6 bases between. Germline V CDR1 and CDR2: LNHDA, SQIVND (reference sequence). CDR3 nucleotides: TGTGCCAGTAGTATAGCAGGGGCGAACACCGGGGAGCTGTTTTTT. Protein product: CASSIAGANTGELFF.

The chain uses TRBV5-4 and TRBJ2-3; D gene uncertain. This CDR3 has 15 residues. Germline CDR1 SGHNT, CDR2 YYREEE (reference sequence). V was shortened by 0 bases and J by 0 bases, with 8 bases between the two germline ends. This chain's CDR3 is CASSLASRSTDTQYF. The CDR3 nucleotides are TGTGCCAGCAGCTTGGCGTCGCGGAGCACAGATACGCAGTATTTT.

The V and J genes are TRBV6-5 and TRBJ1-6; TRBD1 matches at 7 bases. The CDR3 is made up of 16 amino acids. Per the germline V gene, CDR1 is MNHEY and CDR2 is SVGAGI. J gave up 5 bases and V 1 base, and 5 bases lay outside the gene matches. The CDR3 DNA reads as TGTGCCAGCAGTTACTTTGCGACAGGGCATAATTCACCCCTCCACTTT. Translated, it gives CASSYFATGHNSPLHF.

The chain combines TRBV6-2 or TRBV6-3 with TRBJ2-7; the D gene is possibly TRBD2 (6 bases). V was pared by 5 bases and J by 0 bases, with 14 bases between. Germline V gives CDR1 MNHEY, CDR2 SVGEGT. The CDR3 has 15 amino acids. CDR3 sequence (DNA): TGTGCCAGCAGTCACCTGCTAGCGAACTCCTACGAGCAGTACTTC. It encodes CASSHLLANSYEQYF.

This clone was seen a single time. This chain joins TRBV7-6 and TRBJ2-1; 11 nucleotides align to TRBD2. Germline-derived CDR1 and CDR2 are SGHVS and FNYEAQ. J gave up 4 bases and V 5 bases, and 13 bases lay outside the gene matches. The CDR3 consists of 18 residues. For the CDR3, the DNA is TGTGCCAGCAGCCACTGGACTAGCGGGCATCTCAATTACAATGAGCAGTTCTTC. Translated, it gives CASSHWTSGHLNYNEQFF.

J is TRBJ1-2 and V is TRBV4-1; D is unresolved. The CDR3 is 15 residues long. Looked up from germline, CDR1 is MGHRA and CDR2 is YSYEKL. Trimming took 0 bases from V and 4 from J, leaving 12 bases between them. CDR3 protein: CASSQDGQILYGYTF. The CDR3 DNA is TGCGCCAGCAGCCAAGATGGGCAAATACTCTATGGCTACACCTTC.